These T cell receptor beta chains were read from a single sample in a study of neoadjuvant anti-PD-1 for oral cavity cancer. Profiling relied on immunoSEQ multiplex PCR, and the TCRdb table lists in-frame clones only, not all of them. The table includes 55,000 to 75,000 clones, about nine tenths detected once. The material was PBMCs, obtained after nivolumab (anti-PD-1) treatment. Every receptor here comes from a person aged 35-79 years with oral cavity squamous cell carcinoma. The CDR3 runs from the conserved cysteine through the conserved F or W. D genes are given only for firm matches. Clone size appears in some rows only: once, few, many, or a class for an expanded clone.

CDR3 protein	CDR3 DNA	D gene	J gene	clone size	V gene
CASSFRVYYEQYF	TGTGCCAGCAGCTTCAGGGTCTACTACGAGCAGTACTTC	NA	TRBJ2-7	NA	TRBV5-8
CASSKNNPYGYTF	TGTGCCAGCAGTAAGAATAATCCGTATGGCTACACCTTC	NA	TRBJ1-2	NA	TRBV6-5
CASSSGSVNLKAFF	TGCGCCAGCAGCTCGGGATCCGTAAACCTAAAAGCTTTCTTT	NA	TRBJ1-1	NA	TRBV5-1
CASSLTPIQGGRETQYF	TGCGCCAGCAGCTTAACCCCAATACAGGGAGGTCGGGAGACCCAGTACTTC	NA	TRBJ2-5	once	TRBV5-1
CASSLGYTEAFF	TGTGCCAGCAGTTTGGGTTACACTGAAGCTTTCTTT	NA	TRBJ1-1	NA	TRBV28
CASSLALVTDTQYF	TGCGCCAGCAGCTTGGCCCTTGTCACAGATACGCAGTATTTT	NA	TRBJ2-3	few	TRBV5-1
CASSSQAMNTEAFF	TGTGCCAGCAGCTCGCAGGCGATGAACACTGAAGCTTTCTTT	NA	TRBJ1-1	NA	TRBV7-2
CASSFSQGNTEAFF	TGTGCCAGCAGCTTTAGTCAGGGTAACACTGAAGCTTTCTTT	NA	TRBJ1-1	NA	TRBV28
CASKKGQLGRPQHF	TGTGCCAGTAAAAAGGGTCAGCTGGGGCGGCCCCAGCATTTT	NA	TRBJ1-5	NA	TRBV19
CASSLESQGSIGEKLFF	TGTGCCAGCAGCTTAGAATCTCAGGGTTCCATAGGTGAAAAACTGTTTTTT	NA	TRBJ1-4	once	TRBV7-8
CASSELWADRGLIEQYF	TGTGCCAGCAGTGAGTTATGGGCTGACAGGGGGTTGATCGAGCAGTACTTC	TRBD1	TRBJ2-7	NA	TRBV25-1
CAWSRAVNQPQHF	TGTGCCTGGAGTAGGGCAGTCAATCAGCCCCAGCATTTT	NA	TRBJ1-5	NA	TRBV30
CASSPSWTSAYNEQFF	TGTGCCAGCAGCCCGAGTTGGACTAGCGCTTACAATGAGCAGTTCTTC	TRBD2	TRBJ2-1	NA	TRBV7-7
CASSKEPGEHQEETQYF	TGTGCCAGCAGCAAAGAACCAGGGGAACACCAAGAAGAGACCCAGTACTTC	NA	TRBJ2-5	NA	TRBV21-1
CASRARREREKLFF	TGTGCCAGTCGGGCTCGGAGGGAGCGGGAAAAACTGTTTTTT	NA	TRBJ1-4	once	TRBV19
CASSPLTPYGTDTQYF	TGTGCCAGCAGCCCCCTGACACCTTATGGCACAGATACGCAGTATTTT	NA	TRBJ2-3	NA	TRBV5-6
CATKPRELRLGYNEKLFF	TGTGCCACTAAACCCAGGGAATTGCGCCTGGGGTATAATGAAAAACTGTTTTTT	NA	TRBJ1-4	NA	TRBV19
CASTQGQGTRTDTQYF	TGTGCCAGCACCCAAGGACAGGGTACCCGCACAGATACGCAGTATTTT	TRBD1	TRBJ2-3	NA	TRBV2